This TCR beta chain was sequenced in a study of beta chain features in type 1 diabetes. Findings and limits, study-wide: In all four CD4+ subsets, TCRB CDR3 length was significantly, moderately reduced in type 1 diabetes. Shorter templates might be favored by PCR, equally in patients and controls. VDJ junctions sequenced from type 1 diabetes patients showed fewer insertions and more deletions.

The authors obtained over 98% purity in all sorted populations. Details on this clone: What it binds is unknown.

Expressed TCRB transcripts were sequenced after all isolated RNA was converted to cDNA. The repertoire was sequenced with immunoSEQ multiplex PCR; TCRdb's copy has only in-frame clones and lacks some. The repertoire has about 270,000 clones, 13% to 15% of them found once; the top ten carry 0.017%. CDR1 and CDR2 from the germline V gene are SGHRS and YFSETQ. CDR3 size: 14 residues. V was clipped by 0 bases and J by 12 bases, with 16 bases between them. Sequences were obtained from naive CD4+ T cells from blood. This chain connects TRBV5-1 to TRBJ2-1; tentatively, D is TRBD2 (5 bases). The receptor was derived from a man aged 25 to 40 with type 1 diabetes. This CDR3 reads CASSLGADGLLQFF. CDR3 nucleotides: TGCGCCAGCAGCTTGGGGGCGGACGGACTTCTGCAGTTCTTC.